Each of the 5 T cell receptor beta chains below was sequenced from the same sample in a study of cytomegalovirus exposure and HLA in healthy donors. PCR employed 60 Vbeta and 13 Jbeta primers. Data came from immunoSEQ multiplex PCR; TCRdb stores just in-frame clones and leaves some out. The sample lists under 200,000 clones; 80% were seen once. Sequenced input: PBMCs. These receptors were obtained from a man younger than 35 in good health and CMV-seropositive.

This sequence joins TRBV4-2 and TRBJ2-1; no definite D call. This CDR3 spans 13 amino acids. The V and J ends lost 2 bases and 6 bases respectively, with 8 bases between them. Germline CDR1 LGHNA, CDR2 YNFKEQ. The DNA of the CDR3 is TGTGCCAGCAGCCAAAACTCCGCCAATGAGCAGTTCTTC. This codes for CASSQNSANEQFF.

This clone was detected only a few times. V and J are TRBV6-5 and TRBJ2-1, with 9 bases that match TRBD1. The germline V gene encodes CDR1 MNHEY and CDR2 SVGAGI. The length of the CDR3 is 15 residues. The junction had 8 bases not matched to a gene; V was cut back by 6 bases and J by 5 bases. CDR3 sequence reads: CASRKDRGSHNEQFF. CDR3 DNA sequence: TGTGCCAGCAGGAAGGACAGGGGTAGCCACAATGAGCAGTTCTTC.

The V call is TRBV12-5, the J call TRBJ1-5; D remains ambiguous. V gave up 7 bases and J gave up 6 bases, with 7 bases separating them. CDR1 is LGHNT, CDR2 FRNRAP, per germline. The CDR3 totals 11 residues. This CDR3 reads CASAISQPQHF. Written as DNA, the CDR3 is TGTGCTAGTGCAATTAGTCAGCCCCAGCATTTT. The full variable domain, rest sourced from reference TRBV12-5 and TRBJ1-5, is DARVTQTPRHKVTEMGQEVTMRCQPILGHNTVFWYRQTMMQGLELLAYFRNRAPLDDSGMPKDRFSAEMPDATLATLKIQPSEPRDSAVYFCASAISQPQHFGDGTRLSIL.

This chain links TRBV7-9 with TRBJ2-1, with 8 bases identical to TRBD1. J gave up 8 bases and V 5 bases, and 8 bases lay outside the gene matches. Germline CDR1 SEHNR, CDR2 FQNEAQ (reference sequence). This CDR3 comprises 14 residues. CDR3 sequence (DNA): TGTGCCAGCAGCACCATACAGGGGGACTATGAGCAGTTCTTC. Its protein is CASSTIQGDYEQFF.

This clone was counted only a few times. The chain recombines TRBV9 with TRBJ1-2, with 7 bases fitting TRBD1. V lost 4 bases and J lost 3; bases outside the gene matches: 9. The CDR3 has 15 residues. CDR1 is SGDLS, CDR2 YYNGEE, per germline. The CDR3 reads CASSFRTGDHYGYTF. The CDR3 region has the DNA TGTGCCAGCAGCTTTCGGACAGGCGACCACTATGGCTACACCTTC.